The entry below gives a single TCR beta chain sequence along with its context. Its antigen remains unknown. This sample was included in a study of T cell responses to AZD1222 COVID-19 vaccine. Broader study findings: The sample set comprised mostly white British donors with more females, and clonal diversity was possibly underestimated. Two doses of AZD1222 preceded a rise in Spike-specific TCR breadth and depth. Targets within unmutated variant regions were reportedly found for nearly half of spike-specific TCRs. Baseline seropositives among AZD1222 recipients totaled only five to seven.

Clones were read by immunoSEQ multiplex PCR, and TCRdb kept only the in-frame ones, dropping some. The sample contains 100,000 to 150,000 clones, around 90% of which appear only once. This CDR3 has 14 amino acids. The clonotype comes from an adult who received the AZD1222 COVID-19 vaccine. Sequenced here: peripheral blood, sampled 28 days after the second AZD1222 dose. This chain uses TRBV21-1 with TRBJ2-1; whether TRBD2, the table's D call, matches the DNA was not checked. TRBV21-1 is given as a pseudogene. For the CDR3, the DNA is TGTGCCAGCAGGACTAGTCGTGCCGGCAATGAGCAGTTCTTC. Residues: CASRTSRAGNEQFF.